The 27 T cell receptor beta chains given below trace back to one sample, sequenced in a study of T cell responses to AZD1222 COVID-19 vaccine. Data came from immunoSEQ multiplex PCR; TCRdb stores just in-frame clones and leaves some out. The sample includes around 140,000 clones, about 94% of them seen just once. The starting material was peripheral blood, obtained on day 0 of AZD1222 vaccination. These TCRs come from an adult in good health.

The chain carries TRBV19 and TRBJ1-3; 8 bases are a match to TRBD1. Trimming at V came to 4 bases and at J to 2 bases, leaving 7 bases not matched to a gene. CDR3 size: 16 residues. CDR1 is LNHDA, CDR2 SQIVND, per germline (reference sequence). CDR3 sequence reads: CASSRGTGQTGNTIYF. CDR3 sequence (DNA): TGTGCCAGTAGTAGGGGGACAGGACAAACTGGAAACACCATATATTTT. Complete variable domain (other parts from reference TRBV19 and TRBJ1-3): DGGITQSPKYLFRKEGQNVTLSCEQNLNHDAMYWYRQDPGQGLRLIYYSQIVNDFQKGDIAEGYSVSREKKESFPLTVTSAQKNPTAFYLCASSRGTGQTGNTIYFGEGSWLTVV.

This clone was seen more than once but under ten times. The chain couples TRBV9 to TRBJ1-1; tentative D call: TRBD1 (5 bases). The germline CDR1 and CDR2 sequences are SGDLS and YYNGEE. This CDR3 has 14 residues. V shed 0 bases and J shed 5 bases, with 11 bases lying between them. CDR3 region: CASSVVEGVTEAFF. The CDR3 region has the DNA TGTGCCAGCAGCGTAGTAGAAGGGGTGACTGAAGCTTTCTTT.

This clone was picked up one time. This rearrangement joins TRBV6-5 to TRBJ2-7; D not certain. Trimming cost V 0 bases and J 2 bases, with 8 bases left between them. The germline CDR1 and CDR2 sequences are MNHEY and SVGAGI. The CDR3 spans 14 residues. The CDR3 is CASSYSSNTYEQYF. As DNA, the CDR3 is TGTGCCAGCAGTTACTCGAGCAACACCTACGAGCAGTACTTC.

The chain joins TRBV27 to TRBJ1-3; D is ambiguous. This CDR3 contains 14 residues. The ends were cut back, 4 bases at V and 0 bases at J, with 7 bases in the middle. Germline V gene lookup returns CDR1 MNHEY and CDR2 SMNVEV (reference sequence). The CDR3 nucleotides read TGTGCCAGCAGTTCGACAAGCTCTGGAAACACCATATATTTT. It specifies CASSSTSSGNTIYF.

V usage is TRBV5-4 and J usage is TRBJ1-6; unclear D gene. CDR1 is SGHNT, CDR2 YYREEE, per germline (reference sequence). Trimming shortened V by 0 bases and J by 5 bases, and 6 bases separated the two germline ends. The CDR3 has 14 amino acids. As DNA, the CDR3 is TGTGCCAGCAGCTTGGACACCAATAATTCACCCCTCCACTTT. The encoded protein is CASSLDTNNSPLHF.

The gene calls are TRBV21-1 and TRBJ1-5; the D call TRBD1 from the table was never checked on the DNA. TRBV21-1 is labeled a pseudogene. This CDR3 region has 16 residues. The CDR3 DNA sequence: TGTGCCAGCAGCAAAGGGTCAGGGGGCGGCAATCAGCCCCAGCATTTT. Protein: CASSKGSGGGNQPQHF.

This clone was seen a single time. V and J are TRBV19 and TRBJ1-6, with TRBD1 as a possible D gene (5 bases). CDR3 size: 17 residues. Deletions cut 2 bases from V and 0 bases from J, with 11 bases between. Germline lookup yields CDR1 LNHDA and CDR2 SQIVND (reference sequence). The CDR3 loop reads CASSISGESSYNSPLHF. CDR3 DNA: TGTGCCAGTAGTATATCGGGGGAGAGCTCCTATAATTCACCCCTCCACTTT.

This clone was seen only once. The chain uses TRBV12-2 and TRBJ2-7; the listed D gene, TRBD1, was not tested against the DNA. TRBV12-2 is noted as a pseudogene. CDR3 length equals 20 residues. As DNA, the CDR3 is TGTGCAAGTCGCTTAGCTGGGGGACAGGGGTCCCGGGACTTCTCCTACGAGCAGTACTTC. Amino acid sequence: CASRLAGGQGSRDFSYEQYF.

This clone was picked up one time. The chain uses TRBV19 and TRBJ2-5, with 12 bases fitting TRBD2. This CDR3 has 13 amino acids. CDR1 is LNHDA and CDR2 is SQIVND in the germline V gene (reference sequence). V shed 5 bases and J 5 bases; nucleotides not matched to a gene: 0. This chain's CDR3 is CASSLAGGETQYF. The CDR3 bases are TGTGCCAGTAGTCTAGCGGGAGGGGAGACCCAGTACTTC.

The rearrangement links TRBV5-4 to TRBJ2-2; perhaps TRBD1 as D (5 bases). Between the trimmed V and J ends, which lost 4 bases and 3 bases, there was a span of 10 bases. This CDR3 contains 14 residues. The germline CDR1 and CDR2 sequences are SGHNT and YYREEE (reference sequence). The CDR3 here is CASSRARDTGELFF. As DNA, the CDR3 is TGTGCCAGCAGCAGAGCCAGGGACACCGGGGAGCTGTTTTTT.

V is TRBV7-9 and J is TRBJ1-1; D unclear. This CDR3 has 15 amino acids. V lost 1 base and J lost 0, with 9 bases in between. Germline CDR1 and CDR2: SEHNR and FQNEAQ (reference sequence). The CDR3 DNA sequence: TGTGCCAGCAGCTTAGGGGGATCCATGAACACTGAAGCTTTCTTT. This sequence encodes CASSLGGSMNTEAFF.

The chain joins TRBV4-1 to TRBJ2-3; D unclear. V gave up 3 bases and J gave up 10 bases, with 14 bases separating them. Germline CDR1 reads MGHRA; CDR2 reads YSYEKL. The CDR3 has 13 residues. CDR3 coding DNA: TGCGCCAGCAGCCACTTTCGGTCGGCTCCGCAGTATTTT. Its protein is CASSHFRSAPQYF.

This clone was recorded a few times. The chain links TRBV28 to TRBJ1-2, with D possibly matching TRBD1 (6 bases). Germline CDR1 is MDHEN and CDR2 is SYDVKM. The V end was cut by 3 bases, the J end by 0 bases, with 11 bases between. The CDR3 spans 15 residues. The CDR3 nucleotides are TGTGCCAGCAGTTTTGGGGACACCTCTAACTATGGCTACACCTTC. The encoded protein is CASSFGDTSNYGYTF.

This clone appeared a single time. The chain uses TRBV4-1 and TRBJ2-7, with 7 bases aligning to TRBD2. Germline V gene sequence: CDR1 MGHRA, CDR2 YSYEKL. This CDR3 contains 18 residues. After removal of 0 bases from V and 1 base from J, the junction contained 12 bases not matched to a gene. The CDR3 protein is CASSQEIRRVAGSYEQYF. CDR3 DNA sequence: TGCGCCAGCAGCCAAGAAATTCGTCGCGTAGCGGGTTCCTACGAGCAGTACTTC.

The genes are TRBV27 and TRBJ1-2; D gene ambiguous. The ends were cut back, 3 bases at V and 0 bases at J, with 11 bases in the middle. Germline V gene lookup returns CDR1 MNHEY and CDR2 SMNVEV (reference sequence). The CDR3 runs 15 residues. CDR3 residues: CASSLSGEANYGYTF. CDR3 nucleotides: TGTGCCAGCAGTTTGTCGGGCGAGGCTAACTATGGCTACACCTTC.

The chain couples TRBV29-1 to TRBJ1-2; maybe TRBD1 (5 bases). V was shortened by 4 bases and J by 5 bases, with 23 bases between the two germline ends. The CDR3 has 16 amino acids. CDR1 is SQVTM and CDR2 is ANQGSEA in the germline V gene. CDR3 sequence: CSVAPLSGRVSYGYTF. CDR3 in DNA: TGCAGCGTTGCCCCCCTCAGCGGCAGGGTTTCTTATGGCTACACCTTC.

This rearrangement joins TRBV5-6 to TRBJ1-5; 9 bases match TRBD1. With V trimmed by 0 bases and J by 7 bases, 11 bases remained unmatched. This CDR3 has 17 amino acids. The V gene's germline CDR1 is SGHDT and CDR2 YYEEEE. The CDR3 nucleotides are TGTGCCAGCAGCTTGGCTCAGGACAGGGGTCTTGGCCAGCCCCAGCATTTT. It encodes CASSLAQDRGLGQPQHF.

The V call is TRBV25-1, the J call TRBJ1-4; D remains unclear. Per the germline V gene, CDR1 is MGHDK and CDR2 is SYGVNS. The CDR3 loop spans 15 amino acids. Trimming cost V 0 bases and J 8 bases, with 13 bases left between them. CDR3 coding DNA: TGTGCCAGCAGTGAATATCGGACGCCGAGCGAAAAACTGTTTTTT. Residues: CASSEYRTPSEKLFF.

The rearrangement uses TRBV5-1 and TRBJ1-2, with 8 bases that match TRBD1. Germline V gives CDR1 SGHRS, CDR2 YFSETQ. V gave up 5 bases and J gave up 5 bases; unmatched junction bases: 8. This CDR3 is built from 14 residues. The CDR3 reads CASSSGTGRYGYTF. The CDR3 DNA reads TGCGCCAGCAGTTCAGGGACAGGTCGGTATGGCTACACCTTC. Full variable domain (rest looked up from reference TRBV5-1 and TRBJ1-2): KAGVTQTPRYLIKTRGQQVTLSCSPISGHRSVSWYQQTPGQGLQFLFEYFSETQRNKGNFPGRFSGRQFSNSRSEMNVSTLELGDSALYLCASSSGTGRYGYTFGSGTRLTVV.

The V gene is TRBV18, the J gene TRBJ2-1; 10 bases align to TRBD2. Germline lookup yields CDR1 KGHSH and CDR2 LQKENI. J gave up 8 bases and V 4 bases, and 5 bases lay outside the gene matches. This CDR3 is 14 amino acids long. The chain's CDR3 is CASSRTSGEDEQFF. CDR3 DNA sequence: TGTGCCAGCTCACGTACTAGCGGGGAGGATGAGCAGTTCTTC. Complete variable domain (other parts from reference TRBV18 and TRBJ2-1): NAGVMQNPRHLVRRRGQEARLRCSPMKGHSHVYWYRQLPEEGLKFMVYLQKENIIDESGMPKERFSAEFPKEGPSILRIQQVVRGDSAAYFCASSRTSGEDEQFFGPGTRLTVL.

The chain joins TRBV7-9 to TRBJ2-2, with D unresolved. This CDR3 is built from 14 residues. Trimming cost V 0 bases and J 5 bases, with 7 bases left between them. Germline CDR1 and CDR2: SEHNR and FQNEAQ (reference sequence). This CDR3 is CASSLASFTGELFF. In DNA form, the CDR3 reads TGTGCCAGCAGCTTAGCGTCCTTTACCGGGGAGCTGTTTTTT. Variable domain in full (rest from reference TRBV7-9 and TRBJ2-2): DTGVSQNPRHKITKRGQNVTFRCDPISEHNRLYWYRQTLGQGPEFLTYFQNEAQLEKSRLLSDRFSAERPKGSFSTLEIQRTEQGDSAMYLCASSLASFTGELFFGEGSRLTVL.

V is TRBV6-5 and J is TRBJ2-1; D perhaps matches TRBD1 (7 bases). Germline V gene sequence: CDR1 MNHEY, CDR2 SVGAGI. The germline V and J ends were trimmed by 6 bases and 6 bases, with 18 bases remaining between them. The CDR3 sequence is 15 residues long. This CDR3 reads CASSRGTSALNEQFF. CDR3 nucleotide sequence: TGTGCCAGCAGCAGGGGGACTTCAGCCCTCAATGAGCAGTTCTTC.

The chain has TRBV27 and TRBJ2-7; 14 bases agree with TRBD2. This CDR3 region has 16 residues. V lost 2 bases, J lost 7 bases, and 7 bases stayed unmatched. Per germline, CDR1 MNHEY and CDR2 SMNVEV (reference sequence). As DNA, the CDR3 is TGTGCCAGCAGTTTAAGGGGACTAGCGGGAGTAGTAGAGCAGTACTTC. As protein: CASSLRGLAGVVEQYF.

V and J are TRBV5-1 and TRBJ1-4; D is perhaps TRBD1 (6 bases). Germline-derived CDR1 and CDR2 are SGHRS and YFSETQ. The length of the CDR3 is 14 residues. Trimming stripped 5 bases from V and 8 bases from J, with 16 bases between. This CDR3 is CASSQGLVREKLFF. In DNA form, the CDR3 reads TGCGCCAGCAGTCAGGGGTTGGTGCGAGAAAAACTGTTTTTT.

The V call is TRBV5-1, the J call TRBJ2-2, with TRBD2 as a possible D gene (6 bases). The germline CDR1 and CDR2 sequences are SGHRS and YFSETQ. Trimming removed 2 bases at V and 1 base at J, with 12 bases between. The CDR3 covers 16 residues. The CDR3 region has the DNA TGCGCCAGCAGCTTAAGGGCGGGATTGAACACCGGGGAGCTGTTTTTT. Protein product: CASSLRAGLNTGELFF.

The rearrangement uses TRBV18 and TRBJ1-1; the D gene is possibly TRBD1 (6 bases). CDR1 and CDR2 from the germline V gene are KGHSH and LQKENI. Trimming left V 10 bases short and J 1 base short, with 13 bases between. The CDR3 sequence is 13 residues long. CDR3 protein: CATQKQGNTEAFF. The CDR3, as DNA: TGTGCCACTCAGAAACAGGGGAACACTGAAGCTTTCTTT. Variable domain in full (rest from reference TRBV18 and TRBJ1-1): NAGVMQNPRHLVRRRGQEARLRCSPMKGHSHVYWYRQLPEEGLKFMVYLQKENIIDESGMPKERFSAEFPKEGPSILRIQQVVRGDSAAYFCATQKQGNTEAFFGQGTRLTVV.

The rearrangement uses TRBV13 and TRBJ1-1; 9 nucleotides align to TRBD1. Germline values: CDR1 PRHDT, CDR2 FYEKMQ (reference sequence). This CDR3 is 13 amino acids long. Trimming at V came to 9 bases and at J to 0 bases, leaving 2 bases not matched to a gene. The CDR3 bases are TGTGCCAGTGGGACAGGGATGAACACTGAAGCTTTCTTT. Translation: CASGTGMNTEAFF.